The source of this T cell receptor beta chain is a study of blood T cell repertoires in COVID-19. Study-wide context: Both acute and convalescent COVID-19 samples were obtained from the United States, Italy and Spain. PBMCs, B-cell-depleted T cells, or T cells provided the cDNA or gDNA that made up the material.

The germline CDR1 and CDR2 sequences are LNHDA and SQIVND (reference sequence). The CDR3 loop spans 14 amino acids. Losses at the gene ends were 5 bases for V and 2 bases for J; bases not matched to a gene: 1. In the study's own analysis: Nucleated cell counts were estimated from reference gene primer amplification. Assay used: immunoSEQ multiplex PCR; TCRdb lists only in-frame clones, some missing. V and J calls and clone size come straight from that table; D and trimming were deduced from the DNA. The sample has 100,000 to 150,000 clones, 60% to 80% seen once. The chain is built from TRBV19 and TRBJ2-3; TRBD2 matches at 10 bases. What was sequenced was peripheral blood. The source is a woman between 65 and 79 years old with acute or convalescent COVID-19. CDR3 sequence reads: CASSGLADTDTQYF. CDR3 DNA: TGTGCCAGTAGTGGACTAGCGGACACAGATACGCAGTATTTT.